These T cell receptor beta chains were read from a single sample in a study of T-cell reconstitution after alpha-beta-depleted transplantation in children. From the PCR reads, TCRdb called clonotypes with MiXCR, one entry per CDR3 protein. Altogether around 300,000 distinct CDR3 sequences are present, roughly 7.8% being singletons, with the ten largest covering approximately 8.2%. The sequencing here drew on peripheral blood, taken 360 days after TCRalphabeta/CD19-depleted stem cell transplant. These receptors were collected from a female patient between 2 and 15 years old who had a stem cell transplant for Fanconi anemia, so the T cells may come from the graft donor. CDR3s leave out the opening cysteine and the closing phenylalanine or tryptophan.

J gene	V gene	CDR3 protein
TRBJ2-1	TRBV7-8	ASSLAGSWDEQF
TRBJ2-7	TRBV29-1	SVAGSSYEQY
TRBJ1-2	TRBV6-5	ASSYKGGPYYGYT
TRBJ2-7	TRBV6-5	ASSYYGHPLQQEQY
TRBJ2-4	TRBV3-1	ASSPPGRRENIQY
TRBJ1-5	TRBV6-2/TRBV6-3	ASSTHRDTYSNQPQH
TRBJ2-7	TRBV7-8	ASSLAPDGYEQY
TRBJ2-1	TRBV20-1	SATLYNEQF
TRBJ2-7	TRBV7-6	ASSSPYSNRISYEQY
TRBJ2-3	TRBV7-9	ASSFRASTDTQY
TRBJ1-5	TRBV6-2/TRBV6-3	ASSSGGGAGNQPQH
TRBJ2-2	TRBV6-2/TRBV6-3	ASSYSTRGSGELF
TRBJ1-1	TRBV6-1	ASSLRTGGASEAF
TRBJ2-7	TRBV7-8	ASRPGHSYEQY